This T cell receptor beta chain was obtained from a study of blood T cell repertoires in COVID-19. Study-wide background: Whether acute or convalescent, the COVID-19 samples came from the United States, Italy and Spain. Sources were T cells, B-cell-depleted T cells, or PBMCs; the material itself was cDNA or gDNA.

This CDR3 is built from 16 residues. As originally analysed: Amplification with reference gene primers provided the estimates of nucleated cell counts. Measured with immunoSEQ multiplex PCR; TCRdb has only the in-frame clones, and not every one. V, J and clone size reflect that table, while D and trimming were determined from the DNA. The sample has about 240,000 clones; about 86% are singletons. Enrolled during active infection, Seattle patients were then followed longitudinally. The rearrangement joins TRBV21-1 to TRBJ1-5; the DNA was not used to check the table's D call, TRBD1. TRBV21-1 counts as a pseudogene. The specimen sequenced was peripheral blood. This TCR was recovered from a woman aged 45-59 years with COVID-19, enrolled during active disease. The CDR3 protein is CASSNATETSNQPQHF. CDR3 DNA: TGTGCCAGCAGCAATGCGACAGAAACTAGCAATCAGCCCCAGCATTTT.